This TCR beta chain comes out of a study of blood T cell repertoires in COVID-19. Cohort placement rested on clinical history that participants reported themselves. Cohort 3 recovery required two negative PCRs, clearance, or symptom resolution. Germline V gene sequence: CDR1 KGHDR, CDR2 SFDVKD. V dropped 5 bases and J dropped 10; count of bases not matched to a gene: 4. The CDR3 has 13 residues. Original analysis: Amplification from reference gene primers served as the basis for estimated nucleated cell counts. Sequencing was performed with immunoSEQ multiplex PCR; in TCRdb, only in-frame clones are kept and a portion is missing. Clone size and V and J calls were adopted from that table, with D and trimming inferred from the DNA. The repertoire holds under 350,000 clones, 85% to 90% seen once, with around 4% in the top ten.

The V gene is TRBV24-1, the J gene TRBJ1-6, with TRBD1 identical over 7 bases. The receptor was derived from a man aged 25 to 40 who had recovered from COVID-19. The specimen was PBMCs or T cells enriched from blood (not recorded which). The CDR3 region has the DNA TGTGCCACCAGTGCTAGGACAGGATCACCCCTCCACTTT. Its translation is CATSARTGSPLHF.